These 25 T cell receptor beta chains came from one sample sequenced in a study of technical replicates of blood from a few donors. Clones were sequenced by immunoSEQ multiplex PCR, and TCRdb holds only the in-frame ones, with some missing. The table lists approximately 97,000 clones, 96% of them singletons. Sequencing input: T cells isolated from PBMCs. All receptors derive from a human donor in good health.

The chain carries TRBV10-3 and TRBJ2-1; D is undetermined. Germline values: CDR1 ENHRY, CDR2 SYGVKD. The V and J ends lost 0 bases and 1 base respectively, with 13 bases between them. The CDR3 totals 17 residues. This chain's CDR3 is CAISESGQASSYNEQFF. CDR3 nucleotide sequence: TGTGCCATCAGTGAGTCGGGTCAAGCTAGTTCCTACAATGAGCAGTTCTTC.

J is TRBJ2-1 and V is TRBV19, with 8 nucleotides matching TRBD2. The length of the CDR3 is 14 residues. Germline CDR1 and CDR2: LNHDA and SQIVND (reference sequence). Trimming removed 7 bases from V and 6 bases from J; junction bases left unmatched: 8. The CDR3 reads CASNGGRNPNEQFF. CDR3 in DNA: TGTGCCAGTAATGGCGGGAGGAACCCCAATGAGCAGTTCTTC.

The rearrangement joins TRBV7-6 to TRBJ2-7; 7 bases match TRBD1. V lost 3 bases to trimming and J lost 2 bases; unmatched junction nucleotides: 7. CDR1 and CDR2 (germline): SGHVS, FNYEAQ. This CDR3 comprises 15 residues. CDR3 in DNA: TGTGCCAGCAGCTTGGGACAGACTACGACCTACGAGCAGTACTTC. Amino acid sequence: CASSLGQTTTYEQYF.

The V gene is TRBV4-3, the J gene TRBJ1-4, with 9 bases identical to TRBD1. Trimming removed 4 bases from V and 6 bases from J; junction bases left unmatched: 3. Germline V gene data show CDR1 as LGHNA and CDR2 as YSLEER. The CDR3 has 14 residues. The DNA of the CDR3 is TGCGCCAGCAGCCTGACAGGGGGAGATGAAAAACTGTTTTTT. It specifies CASSLTGGDEKLFF.

For the CDR3, the DNA is TGTGCCAGCAGTGAAACCGGAGAGACTAATGAAAAACTGTTTTTT. Its translation is CASSETGETNEKLFF. The chain joins TRBV28 to TRBJ1-4, with D unclear. Trimming pared 5 bases from V and 2 bases from J, leaving 12 bases between. The CDR3 sequence is 15 residues long. Germline CDR1 is MDHEN and CDR2 is SYDVKM. Full variable domain (outside the CDR3, taken from reference TRBV28 and TRBJ1-4): DVKVTQSSRYLVKRTGEKVFLECVQDMDHENMFWYRQDPGLGLRLIYFSYDVKMKEKGDIPEGYSVSREKKERFSLILESASTNQTSMYLCASSETGETNEKLFFGSGTQLSVL.

About this clone: One junction end does not reproduce the germline sequence, and a read error may be involved. This chain connects TRBV2 to TRBJ1-4; D remains unclear. The CDR3 extends over 9 amino acids. Germline values: CDR1 SNHLY, CDR2 FYNNEI. CDR3 residues: CASNYVAVF. CDR3 bases: TGTGCCAGCAACTACGTCGCGGTTTTT.

The table lists this clone with a count of one. The CDR3 sequence: CASSAGLLYNEQFF. The CDR3 region has the DNA TGTGCCAGCAGCGCGGGACTCCTGTACAATGAGCAGTTCTTC. The chain has TRBV5-4 and TRBJ2-1; D may be TRBD2 (6 bases). The V gene's germline CDR1 is SGHNT and CDR2 YYREEE (reference sequence). V was pared by 4 bases and J by 4 bases, with 12 bases between. The CDR3 is made up of 14 amino acids. The whole variable domain, filled in from reference TRBV5-4 and TRBJ2-1, reads ETGVTQSPTHLIKTRGQQVTLRCSSQSGHNTVSWYQQALGQGPQFIFQYYREEENGRGNFPPRFSGLQFPNYSSELNVNALELDDSALYLCASSAGLLYNEQFFGPGTRLTVL.

This clone was found a few times. This chain links TRBV27 with TRBJ1-1; D uncertain. Germline V gene data show CDR1 as MNHEY and CDR2 as SMNVEV (reference sequence). This CDR3 is 12 amino acids long. V lost 7 bases and J lost 9, with 15 bases in between. In DNA, the CDR3 is TGTGCCAGCATAGGAGGAGCCGATCAAGCTTTCTTT. This gives the protein CASIGGADQAFF.

The chain couples TRBV7-8 to TRBJ1-3, with 9 nucleotides matching TRBD1. J gave up 2 bases and V 6 bases, and 2 bases lay outside the gene matches. The CDR3 length is 14 residues. Germline CDR1 reads SGHVS; CDR2 reads FQNEAQ. Written as DNA, the CDR3 is TGTGCCAGCAGTTGGGACAGGGCTGGAAACACCATATATTTT. Amino acid sequence: CASSWDRAGNTIYF.

The genes are TRBV27 and TRBJ2-2; D unclear. CDR3 length: 14 amino acids. The ends were cut back, 6 bases at V and 4 bases at J, with 12 bases in the middle. Germline V gene lookup returns CDR1 MNHEY and CDR2 SMNVEV (reference sequence). Here the CDR3 reads CASSWSATTGELFF. The CDR3 bases are TGTGCCAGCAGCTGGTCAGCGACCACCGGGGAGCTGTTTTTT.

The CDR3 bases are TGTGCCAGCCCGCAGGGTTCCGGGGAGCTGTTTTTT. Protein product: CASPQGSGELFF. The chain links TRBV18 to TRBJ2-2, with D perhaps TRBD1 (5 bases). Germline lookup yields CDR1 KGHSH and CDR2 LQKENI. The CDR3 is 12 amino acids. Trimming shortened V by 8 bases and J by 6 bases, and 10 bases separated the two germline ends.

V usage is TRBV27 and J usage is TRBJ2-7; 13 nucleotides match TRBD2. V shed 6 bases and J 2 bases; nucleotides not matched to a gene: 7. Germline CDR1 and CDR2: MNHEY and SMNVEV (reference sequence). This CDR3 spans 16 amino acids. The CDR3 DNA sequence: TGTGCCAGCAGGTCACTAGCGGGAGGGCCTCCCTACGAGCAGTACTTC. This sequence encodes CASRSLAGGPPYEQYF.

The chain links TRBV19 to TRBJ1-1, with TRBD1 matching over 7 bases. The germline V gene has CDR1 LNHDA and CDR2 SQIVND (reference sequence). CDR3 length: 17 amino acids. Losses at the gene ends were 3 bases for V and 4 bases for J; bases not matched to a gene: 14. CDR3 in amino acids: CASSIVWDRAFSTEAFF. CDR3 in DNA: TGTGCCAGTAGTATCGTCTGGGACAGAGCTTTTTCCACTGAAGCTTTCTTT.

The rearrangement joins TRBV19 to TRBJ1-2; 7 bases agree with TRBD1. Unmatched junction bases numbered 8, after V lost 6 bases and J lost 4 bases. The length of the CDR3 is 14 residues. Germline lookup yields CDR1 LNHDA and CDR2 SQIVND (reference sequence). CDR3: CASSRQGVLYGYTF. DNA for the CDR3: TGTGCCAGTAGCAGGCAGGGGGTACTCTATGGCTACACCTTC. Combining the CDR3 with reference TRBV19 and TRBJ1-2 gives the whole variable domain DGGITQSPKYLFRKEGQNVTLSCEQNLNHDAMYWYRQDPGQGLRLIYYSQIVNDFQKGDIAEGYSVSREKKESFPLTVTSAQKNPTAFYLCASSRQGVLYGYTFGSGTRLTVV.

The chain combines TRBV14 with TRBJ1-4; weak D call: TRBD1 (5 bases). CDR3 length equals 16 residues. Germline CDR1 is SGHDN and CDR2 is FVKESK. V was clipped by 0 bases and J by 7 bases, with 15 bases between them. CDR3 nucleotide sequence: TGTGCCAGCAGCCAAGAAGAGGCAGGGATAGTTGAAAAACTGTTTTTT. Translated, it gives CASSQEEAGIVEKLFF. Using reference TRBV14 and TRBJ1-4 for the parts outside the CDR3, the full variable domain is EAGVTQFPSHSVIEKGQTVTLRCDPISGHDNLYWYRRVMGKEIKFLLHFVKESKQDESGMPNNRFLAERTGGTYSTLKVQPAELEDSGVYFCASSQEEAGIVEKLFFGSGTQLSVL.

CDR3 sequence: CASSSPLLAGGTDTQYF. In DNA form, the CDR3 reads TGTGCCAGCAGTTCCCCCCTACTAGCGGGAGGCACAGATACGCAGTATTTT. The chain joins TRBV28 to TRBJ2-3, with 11 bases matching TRBD2. This CDR3 comprises 17 residues. Per germline, CDR1 MDHEN and CDR2 SYDVKM. The ends lost 4 bases at V and 1 base at J; junction bases unmatched: 7.

The rearrangement joins TRBV28 to TRBJ2-3; 7 bases fit TRBD2. The germline CDR1 and CDR2 sequences are MDHEN and SYDVKM. J lost 2 bases, V lost 3 bases, and 5 bases had no gene match. The CDR3 extends over 15 amino acids. The DNA for the CDR3 is TGTGCCAGCAGTTTCGTCGGGACTAACACAGATACGCAGTATTTT. Its protein product is CASSFVGTNTDTQYF.

The V and J genes are TRBV11-3 and TRBJ2-7, with D possibly TRBD2 on 5 matching bases. With 4 bases removed from V and 1 base from J, the gap between germline ends came to 14 bases. Looked up from germline, CDR1 is SGHNT and CDR2 is YENEEA. The CDR3 is 15 residues long. CDR3 nucleotides: TGTGCCAGCAGCTCGGACTTTTCCACGTCCTACGAGCAGTACTTC. Protein sequence: CASSSDFSTSYEQYF.

This chain connects TRBV20-1 to TRBJ2-1, with 9 bases fitting TRBD2. This CDR3 comprises 11 residues. Looked up from germline, CDR1 is DFQATT and CDR2 is SNEGSKA (reference sequence). V gave up 6 bases and J gave up 9 bases; unmatched junction bases: 3. The CDR3 nucleotides are TGCAGTGCAGCGGGGGGATCTGAGCAGTTCTTC. It encodes CSAAGGSEQFF.

V gene TRBV6-1 combines with J gene TRBJ1-2; tentatively, D is TRBD1 (6 bases). Trimming removed 4 bases from V and 4 bases from J, with 13 bases in between. Germline values: CDR1 MNHNS, CDR2 SASEGT. CDR3 length: 14 amino acids. The CDR3 nucleotides read TGTGCCAGCAGTGCAGGGACATTTTCCTATGGCTACACCTTC. This gives the protein CASSAGTFSYGYTF.

The chain has TRBV7-9 and TRBJ2-7; TRBD2 matches 8 bases. In germline, CDR1 is SEHNR, CDR2 FQNEAQ (reference sequence). This CDR3 spans 15 amino acids. V dropped 0 bases and J dropped 3; count of bases not matched to a gene: 4. The CDR3 DNA is TGTGCCAGCAGCTTAGCGTACGGGAGGGACTACGAGCAGTACTTC. Translated: CASSLAYGRDYEQYF.

The rearrangement joins TRBV5-6 to TRBJ2-1, with TRBD1 as a possible D gene (6 bases). The V gene lost 5 bases and the J gene lost 0 bases, with 12 bases spanning the gap. The CDR3 is 15 residues long. The germline V gene encodes CDR1 SGHDT and CDR2 YYEEEE. The CDR3 region is CASRRQASSYNEQFF. In DNA form, the CDR3 reads TGTGCCAGCAGGAGACAGGCCAGCTCCTACAATGAGCAGTTCTTC.

This sequence joins TRBV7-9 and TRBJ1-4; possibly TRBD1 for D (6 bases). Trimming pared 1 base from V and 4 bases from J, leaving 16 bases between. This CDR3 is 17 amino acids long. Germline V gives CDR1 SEHNR, CDR2 FQNEAQ (reference sequence). The CDR3 nucleotides read TGTGCCAGCAGCTTAGTCGGTGGAAAGGACAGTAATGAAAAACTGTTTTTT. Amino acid sequence: CASSLVGGKDSNEKLFF.

V and J are TRBV19 and TRBJ2-1, with 12 nucleotides matching TRBD2. CDR1 and CDR2 from the germline V gene are LNHDA and SQIVND (reference sequence). CDR3 length: 17 residues. The J segment lost 7 bases and the V segment lost 3 bases, leaving 10 bases of the junction unmatched. The CDR3, as DNA: TGTGCCAGTAGTATGATTCTAGCGGGAGGGCCGAGGAATGAGCAGTTCTTC. Encoded protein: CASSMILAGGPRNEQFF. Full variable domain (outside the CDR3, taken from reference TRBV19 and TRBJ2-1): DGGITQSPKYLFRKEGQNVTLSCEQNLNHDAMYWYRQDPGQGLRLIYYSQIVNDFQKGDIAEGYSVSREKKESFPLTVTSAQKNPTAFYLCASSMILAGGPRNEQFFGPGTRLTVL.

This chain uses TRBV7-2 with TRBJ2-1; a weak D match, TRBD2 (6 bases). The V and J ends lost 1 base and 7 bases respectively, with 14 bases between them. Germline values: CDR1 SGHTA, CDR2 FQGNSA. This CDR3 comprises 15 residues. The CDR3 nucleotides are TGTGCCAGCAGCTTAGTAGTAGCGGTTGGGAATGAGCAGTTCTTC. Encoded protein: CASSLVVAVGNEQFF.